This T cell receptor (beta chain) came from a study of cytomegalovirus exposure and HLA in healthy donors (dated by TCRdb to about 2017). Study-wide context: An earlier analysis of fewer than 750 of the donors reported 276 Gb of sequence data and around 100 million unique TCR beta sequences obtained from approximately 180 million T cells. Approximately 300 gigabases of sequencing data and around 90 million unique TCR sequences made up an early release that covered several hundred HLA-typed donors. Among the approximately 400 genotyped donors, approximately 81% belonged to the genetic ancestry cluster associated with self-reported Caucasian donors. The study aimed to test whether signatures of past pathogen exposure could be identified by cataloging public T cell receptors. Using immunosequencing, the study profiled T cell repertoires from fewer than 700 subjects and related those repertoires to cytomegalovirus serostatus. A separate validation cohort of roughly 120 different subjects was used in addition to the roughly 670-subject first cohort. The study combined high-throughput TCR immunosequencing, statistical association of individual TCRs with disease status, and machine learning to predict cytomegalovirus infection status. A later analysis re-examined previously published TCR beta repertoires from around 670 donors and added high-resolution HLA genotyping to investigate patterns of TCR occurrence. Rather than drawing on any new phenotypic data, the later analysis identified candidate immune exposures from TCR beta sequences and the way those sequences occurred across donors. In an earlier analysis of 587 of the donors, high-throughput TCR beta sequencing was used to judge whether each TCR beta V gene segment behaved as functional or pseudogenic. Alongside the repertoire data, information on donor age, sex, ethnicity and CMV serostatus was compiled. A later genetic analysis used genome-wide SNP genotypes for about three fifths of the 666 donors, treating that subset as a discovery cohort. Every discovery cohort repertoire had been produced on one sequencing platform. Both class I and class II loci were covered by HLA typing, at four-digit resolution. Typing coverage differed by locus: A, B, C, DRB1 and DQB1 were typed in about 629-630 donors, DQA1 in 500 to 550, DPA1 in 600 to 610, and DPB1 in around 490. Four or five DR-DQ haplotypes were handled as single units for association and clustering because linkage in the cohort was strong. On average, roughly 240,000 unique TCR beta nucleotide sequences were sequenced per donor among some 430 genotyped donors of the cohort, with roughly 18% of those sequences being non-productive. Overall study outcomes, separate from this receptor: In this cohort, only TCR beta chains were sequenced, and detectable features were limited by the absence of alpha or paired-chain data. In a later analysis, most CMV-associated TCR beta chains were found to appear HLA-restricted, with HLA associations seemingly driven largely by CMV exposure. An association between a missense DCLRE1C variant and V-gene and J-gene trimming of TCR beta chains was found in a later genetic analysis and replicated in an independent cohort. According to a later analysis, TCR association rates differed among HLA loci, with DRB1 alleles showing the most associated TCRs and HLA-C alleles showing the fewest. Because counts were too low, 15 to 20 rarely observed V segments, including chromosome 9 orphons, were excluded from the earlier analysis of a few hundred of the donors. A cluster of highly shared sequence variants was judged likely to be a technical artifact of the sequencing pipeline. Because the 87-base-pair reads could not distinguish some IMGT-functional V segments, including TRBV6-2 and TRBV6-3, those segments were excluded. When HLA alleles, especially DR and DQ, strongly co-occurred, TCR associations were difficult to assign to individual alleles. For the cohort, immune exposure information was limited to CMV serostatus. Linkage disequilibrium might explain the correlated functional status among segregating V segments, but an unknown experimental factor could not be excluded. HLA typing was unavailable for some donors at each locus, so association tests used only the typed subset. Most TCR sequences were seen in very few donors, while some public TCRs were found in many individuals. In a later genetic analysis, fewer N-insertions in productive TCRs were reported among donors in an Asian-associated ancestry cluster than the approximately 630-donor mean. At a false discovery rate of 0.05, a later analysis linked 15,000 to 20,000 TCR beta sequences to specific HLA alleles. The classifier was reported to diagnose cytomegalovirus status with high specificity and sensitivity in both the original and validation cohorts. A further reported finding was that TCR beta sequences accurately predicted the HLA-A and HLA-B alleles for most subjects in the first cohort. Broadly in line with IMGT annotations, most TCR beta V segments showed up in productive rearrangements about 87% or about 30% of the time in an earlier analysis of several hundred of the donors. According to a later analysis, parvovirus B19, influenza, CMV and Epstein-Barr virus appeared linked to several top co-occurrence clusters. In vitro tests confirmed that a few of the cytomegalovirus-associated TCR beta chains recognize cytomegalovirus antigens. The authors suggested that the approach could potentially be extended to other disease states and immunological phenotypes. The study listed around 160 TCR beta chains as associated with cytomegalovirus. The presence/absence analyses assumed that sequencing depth was roughly uniform across donors, and that assumption may not be true. In a later analysis, HLA-associated TCR beta chains were found to be more clonally expanded and to have lower generation probabilities than equally common non-associated chains.

Library method: the immunoSEQ multiplex PCR assay. For the multiplex PCR, a mixture combining 60 forward primers for TCR Vbeta segments and 13 reverse primers for TCR Jbeta segments was used. The CDR3 region of rearranged TCR beta genes was amplified from genomic DNA by a multiplex PCR assay. Amplified TCR beta libraries were sequenced as 87-base-pair reads on the Illumina HiSeq System. As for the authors' bioinformatics: A later analysis counted some 80 million unique TCR beta chains across the 550 to 800 repertoires, and 9.5 million to 11 million of these chains were shared by at least two donors. A nearest-neighbor algorithm error-corrected the raw reads and collapsed the reads into unique sequences, merging closely related sequences to remove PCR and sequencing errors. V, D and J gene segments were assigned by aligning CDR3 sequences to IMGT reference sequences. Each retained sequence needed at least a six-nucleotide match to both a V gene segment and a J gene segment. Rearrangements were classified as productive when the CDR3 lacked stop codons and remained in frame with V and J, and all other rearrangements were classified as non-productive. CDR3 was defined according to IMGT convention as the region running from the second conserved V-encoded cysteine to the conserved J-encoded phenylalanine. The earlier analysis of 500 to 600 of the donors excluded sequences that lacked an unambiguous match to a single V gene segment. In an earlier analysis of 587 of the donors, V segments were called functional above 56.7% productive rearrangements and were called segregating when the between-donor standard deviation exceeded 5%. A statistical classification framework was built for diagnosing cytomegalovirus status from the catalog of TCR beta chain sequences. In a later analysis, TCR nucleotide sequences were compared against IMGT/GENE-DB human TR gene sequences so that V and J genes could be assigned. The TCRdist pipeline was used in a later analysis to assign CDR3 sequences and most-parsimonious VDJ recombination scenarios. In a later analysis, each TCR beta chain was defined by its CDR3 amino acid sequence together with its V-gene family, and reads without a unique V-gene family were excluded. To address suspected cross-contamination and a sequencing artifact, a later analysis removed 550 to 750 highly shared, low-generation-probability nucleotide sequences. In a later analysis, a clonal expansion index was calculated for each public chain from normalized within-repertoire ranks of inferred template counts. In a later analysis, generation probabilities were computed with a VDJ recombination model fitted to out-of-frame rearrangements, and the resulting probabilities were checked against IGoR. A later analysis scored TCR-TCR, TCR-HLA and TCR-CMV co-occurrence with hypergeometric tests, applying a repertoire-size bias correction to TCR pairs. In a later analysis, false discovery rates were estimated by permuting HLA or CMV assignments 20 times. In a later analysis, co-occurring TCRs were grouped using DBSCAN, and TCRdist sequence similarity was added for clustering within HLA-allele-positive subsets. Co-occurrence clustering excluded repertoires with fewer than 30,000 or more than 120,000 public chains, plus five with anomalous nucleotide sharing. Not all clones reach the TCRdb copy of this immuneACCESS table, which keeps in-frame sequences only. Checked studies attribute under half of the gap to unresolved V genes and leave the rest unexplained. V, J and clone size reflect that table, while D and trimming were determined from the DNA. The sample table holds 150,000 to 200,000 clones, of which around four fifths were seen once. The top ten clonotypes cover roughly 2.1% of the sample.

Via the germline V gene (reference sequence), CDR1 is LNHDA and CDR2 SQIVND. The CDR3 measures 14 amino acids from cysteine to phenylalanine. Only the CDR3 region is kept as DNA, spanning 42 bases read in frame from base 1. Trimming takes 7 bases from V and 3 bases from J, and the germline ends sit 15 bases apart. Concerning this clone: The specificity of this receptor is unknown. No base quality values were provided; no much bigger clone lies one nucleotide off.

The cohort comprised hundreds of healthy bone marrow donors. Cohort members were all nominally healthy when sampled, although unrecorded immune exposures were likely present. The donor tested CMV seronegative, placing the donor among the approximately 400 seronegative members of the cohort. Each donor provided a peripheral blood sample, and peripheral blood mononuclear cells were used for TCR beta sequencing. The Qiagen DNeasy Blood Extraction Kit was used to extract genomic DNA from the blood cell samples. The sequence was collected from a man between 18 and 35 years old in good health and CMV-seronegative. Source material: PBMCs. The chain uses TRBV19 and TRBJ1-1; the D gene cannot be resolved reliably. The CDR3 reads as follows: CASIRRQRDTEAFF. At the DNA level, the sequence is TGTGCCAGTATCCGCCGGCAGCGGGACACTGAAGCTTTCTTT.